These 6 T cell receptor beta chains were all obtained from the same sample, sequenced in a study of T cells in tumors after PD-1 blockade. Sequenced by immunoSEQ multiplex PCR; TCRdb stores in-frame clones only, minus some. The sample includes 32,000 or so clones, just under 80% of them seen just once. The starting material was PBMCs, obtained before anti-PD-1 treatment. These receptors were obtained from a human donor with basal cell carcinoma.

The genes are TRBV7-2 and TRBJ1-1; 8 positions agree with TRBD1. This CDR3 has 13 residues. In germline, CDR1 is SGHTA, CDR2 FQGNSA. The V and J ends lost 7 bases and 8 bases, in that order; junction bases with no gene match: 9. The CDR3 DNA follows: TGTGCCAGCAAACTGACAGGGGAAATAGAAGCTTTCTTT. Its protein product is CASKLTGEIEAFF.

The rearrangement uses TRBV2 and TRBJ2-4; possibly TRBD2 for D (7 bases). CDR3 length: 14 amino acids. Germline V lookup: CDR1 SNHLY, CDR2 FYNNEI. The ends were cut back, 4 bases at V and 7 bases at J, with 14 bases in the middle. This CDR3 is CASSAAEGGNIQYF. The CDR3 nucleotides are TGTGCCAGCAGTGCCGCGGAGGGGGGGAACATTCAGTACTTC.

The CDR3 loop is CASSFGGGSSYEQYF. The CDR3, as DNA: TGTGCCAGCAGCTTTGGTGGGGGGTCTTCCTACGAGCAGTACTTC. The genes are TRBV5-5 and TRBJ2-7; tentatively, D is TRBD2 (6 bases). Germline V CDR1 and CDR2: SGHKS, YYEKEE (reference sequence). The ends were cut back, 2 bases at V and 1 base at J, with 13 bases in the middle. CDR3 length equals 15 residues.

This clone was seen only a few times. The chain combines TRBV7-6 with TRBJ2-5; 10 bases are a match to TRBD2. J lost 4 bases, V lost 6 bases, and 11 bases had no gene match. Germline values: CDR1 SGHVS, CDR2 FNYEAQ. CDR3 length: 16 amino acids. The CDR3 region has the DNA TGTGCCAGCAGTTCGCTTAGCGGGAGGTTCTCAGAGACCCAGTACTTC. This codes for CASSSLSGRFSETQYF.

The chain combines TRBV7-6 with TRBJ1-1, with 9 bases that match TRBD1. J lost 7 bases, V lost 5 bases, and 8 bases had no gene match. CDR1 is SGHVS, CDR2 FNYEAQ, per germline. There are 14 residues in the CDR3. CDR3 protein: CASSPGQGIFEAFF. The CDR3 nucleotides read TGTGCCAGCAGCCCTGGACAGGGGATTTTTGAAGCTTTCTTT.

The V call is TRBV19, the J call TRBJ2-6, with D unresolved. Germline loops: CDR1 LNHDA, CDR2 SQIVND (reference sequence). The V and J ends lost 6 bases and 1 base respectively, with 4 bases between them. CDR3 length: 13 amino acids. The CDR3 DNA reads TGTGCCAGTAGAGCATCTGGGGCCAACGTCCTGACTTTC. Translated: CASRASGANVLTF.